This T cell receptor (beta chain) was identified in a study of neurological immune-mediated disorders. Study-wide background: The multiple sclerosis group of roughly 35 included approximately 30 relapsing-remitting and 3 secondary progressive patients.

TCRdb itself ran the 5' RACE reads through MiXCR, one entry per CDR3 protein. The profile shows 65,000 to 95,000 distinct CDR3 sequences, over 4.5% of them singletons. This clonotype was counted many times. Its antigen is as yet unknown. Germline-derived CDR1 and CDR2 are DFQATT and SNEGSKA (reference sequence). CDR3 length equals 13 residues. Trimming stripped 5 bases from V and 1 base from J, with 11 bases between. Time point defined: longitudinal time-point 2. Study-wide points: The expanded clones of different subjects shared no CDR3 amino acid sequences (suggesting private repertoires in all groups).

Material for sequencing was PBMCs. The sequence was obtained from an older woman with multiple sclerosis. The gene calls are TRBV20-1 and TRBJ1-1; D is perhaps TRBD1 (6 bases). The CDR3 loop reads CSAATGGNTEAFF. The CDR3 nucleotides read TGCAGTGCTGCGACAGGTGGGAACACTGAAGCTTTCTTT.